The 7 T cell receptor beta chains reported below all come from one sample, sequenced in a study of shared clonotypes between healthy human individuals. Profiling relied on immunoSEQ multiplex PCR, and the TCRdb table lists in-frame clones only, not all of them. This table holds under 1,100,000 clones, about 84% found once. The specimen was memory CD4+ T cells from PBMCs. Subset here: CD45RA-negative fraction. These receptor sequences come from a man younger than 30 in good health. Some clones in this sample may be carry-over from other donors' samples.

V gene TRBV28 combines with J gene TRBJ1-4, with 7 bases that match TRBD1. The CDR3 spans 13 residues. The V and J ends lost 8 bases and 6 bases, in that order; junction bases with no gene match: 6. Looked up from germline, CDR1 is MDHEN and CDR2 is SYDVKM. DNA of the CDR3: TGTGCCAGCCACCAGGGGGGGGATGAAAAACTGTTTTTT. Residues: CASHQGGDEKLFF.

The genes are TRBV5-4 and TRBJ1-2; the match to TRBD1 covers 7 bases. The V gene end was trimmed by 2 bases and the J gene end by 1 base; junction bases not matched to a gene: 5. Germline loops: CDR1 SGHNT, CDR2 YYREEE (reference sequence). The CDR3 totals 15 residues. CDR3 residues: CASSLKDRHNYGYTF. The CDR3, as DNA: TGTGCCAGCAGCTTAAAGGACAGGCATAACTATGGCTACACCTTC.

This clone was recorded once. In DNA, the CDR3 is TGCGCCAGCAGCCAACCCGCGGATTTGGATACGCAGTATTTT. Translated, it gives CASSQPADLDTQYF. This sequence joins TRBV5-1 and TRBJ2-3; D gene unclear. Germline CDR1 SGHRS, CDR2 YFSETQ. Trimming removed 4 bases at V and 6 bases at J, with 15 bases between. The CDR3 consists of 14 residues.

Of note for this clone: This CDR3 is also generated by other DNA sequences in the sample. The rearrangement uses TRBV5-1 and TRBJ2-3; D perhaps matches TRBD2 (6 bases). Trimming took off 0 bases at V and 4 bases at J, with 18 bases between the two ends. Germline V lookup: CDR1 SGHRS, CDR2 YFSETQ. This CDR3 contains 17 residues. CDR3 amino acids: CASSLELAGTGADTQYF. The CDR3 DNA reads TGCGCCAGCAGCTTGGAGTTGGCGGGAACGGGGGCAGATACGCAGTATTTT. Using reference TRBV5-1 and TRBJ2-3 for the parts outside the CDR3, the full variable domain is KAGVTQTPRYLIKTRGQQVTLSCSPISGHRSVSWYQQTPGQGLQFLFEYFSETQRNKGNFPGRFSGRQFSNSRSEMNVSTLELGDSALYLCASSLELAGTGADTQYFGPGTRLTVL.

V usage is TRBV7-3 and J usage is TRBJ2-3; 7 bases match TRBD1. V was clipped by 1 base and J by 8 bases; unmatched bases: 6. The CDR3 contains 14 residues. Germline loops: CDR1 SGHTA, CDR2 FQGTGA. The CDR3 region is CASSLRQGRGTQYF. The CDR3 region has the DNA TGTGCCAGCAGCTTAAGACAGGGACGCGGTACGCAGTATTTT. Together with reference TRBV7-3 and TRBJ2-3, the CDR3 gives the full variable domain: GAGVSQTPSNKVTEKGKYVELRCDPISGHTALYWYRQSLGQGPEFLIYFQGTGAADDSGLPNDRFFAVRPEGSVSTLKIQRTERGDSAVYLCASSLRQGRGTQYFGPGTRLTVL.

This chain connects TRBV11-2 to TRBJ1-1; D call uncertain. Trimming stripped 0 bases from V and 1 base from J, with 3 bases between. The CDR3 has 13 residues. Germline CDR1 and CDR2: SGHAT and FQNNGV. Written as DNA, the CDR3 is TGTGCCAGCAGCTTAGATCCGAACACTGAAGCTTTCTTT. It encodes CASSLDPNTEAFF.

This clone came up a few times. A far larger clone differs by one base, so this is likely a read error. This chain links TRBV4-1 with TRBJ1-4, with 9 bases that match TRBD1. The germline gives CDR1 MGHRA, CDR2 YSYEKL. The CDR3 is 15 amino acids. The CDR3 loop reads CAGSQVETGGEKLFF. CDR3 nucleotides: TGCGCCGGCAGCCAAGTCGAGACAGGGGGTGAAAAACTGTTTTTT.